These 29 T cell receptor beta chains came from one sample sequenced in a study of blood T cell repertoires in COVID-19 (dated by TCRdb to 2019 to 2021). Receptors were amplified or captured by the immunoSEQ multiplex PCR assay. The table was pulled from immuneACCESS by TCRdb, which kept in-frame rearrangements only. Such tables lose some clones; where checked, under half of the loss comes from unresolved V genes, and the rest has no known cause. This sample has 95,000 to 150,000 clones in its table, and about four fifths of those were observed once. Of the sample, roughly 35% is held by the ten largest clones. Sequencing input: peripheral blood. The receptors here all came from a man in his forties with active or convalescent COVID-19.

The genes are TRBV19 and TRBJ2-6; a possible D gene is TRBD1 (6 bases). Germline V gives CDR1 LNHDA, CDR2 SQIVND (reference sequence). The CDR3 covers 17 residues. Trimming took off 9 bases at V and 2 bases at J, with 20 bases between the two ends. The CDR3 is CASQNRVIEAGANVLTF. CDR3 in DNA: TGTGCCAGCCAAAACAGGGTAATTGAGGCTGGGGCCAACGTCCTGACTTTC.

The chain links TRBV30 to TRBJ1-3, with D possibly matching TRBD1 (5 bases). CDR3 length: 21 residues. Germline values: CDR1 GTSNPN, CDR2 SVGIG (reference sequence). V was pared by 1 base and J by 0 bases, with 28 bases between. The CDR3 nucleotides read TGTGCCTGGAGTGGACGTATTCCCCTCCGGGGCCTGGGACTCTCTGGAAACACCATATATTTT. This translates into CAWSGRIPLRGLGLSGNTIYF.

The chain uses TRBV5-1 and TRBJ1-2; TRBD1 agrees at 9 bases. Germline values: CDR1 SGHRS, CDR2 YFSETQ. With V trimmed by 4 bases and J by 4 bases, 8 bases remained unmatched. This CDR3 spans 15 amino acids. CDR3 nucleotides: TGCGCCAGCAGCACCGGGACAGGGAGTCCCTATGGCTACACCTTC. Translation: CASSTGTGSPYGYTF.

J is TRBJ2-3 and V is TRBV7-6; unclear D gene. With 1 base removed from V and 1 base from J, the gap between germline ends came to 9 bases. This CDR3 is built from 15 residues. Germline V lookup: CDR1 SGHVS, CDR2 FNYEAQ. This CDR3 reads CASSLVGSGTDTQYF. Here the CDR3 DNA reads TGTGCCAGCAGCTTAGTAGGAAGCGGCACAGATACGCAGTATTTT.

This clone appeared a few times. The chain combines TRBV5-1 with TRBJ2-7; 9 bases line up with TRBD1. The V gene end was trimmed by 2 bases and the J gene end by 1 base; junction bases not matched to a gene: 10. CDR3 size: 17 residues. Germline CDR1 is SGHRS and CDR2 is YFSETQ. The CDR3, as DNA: TGCGCCAGCAGCTTCGGGGGTACAGGGGGCAATTCCTACGAGCAGTACTTC. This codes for CASSFGGTGGNSYEQYF.

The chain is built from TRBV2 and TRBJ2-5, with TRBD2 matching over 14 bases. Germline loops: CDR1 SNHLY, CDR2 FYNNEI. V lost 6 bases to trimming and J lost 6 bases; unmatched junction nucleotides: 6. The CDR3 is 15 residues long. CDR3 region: CASSPTSGGGQTQYF. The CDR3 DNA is TGTGCCAGCAGCCCGACTAGCGGGGGGGGACAGACCCAGTACTTC.

CDR3 protein: CASSLVVHTGELFF. DNA for the CDR3: TGTGCCAGCAGCTTAGTAGTTCACACCGGGGAGCTGTTTTTT. This chain joins TRBV7-6 and TRBJ2-2; D remains ambiguous. The CDR3 sequence is 14 residues long. Trimming stripped 1 base from V and 3 bases from J, with 6 bases between. In germline, CDR1 is SGHVS, CDR2 FNYEAQ.

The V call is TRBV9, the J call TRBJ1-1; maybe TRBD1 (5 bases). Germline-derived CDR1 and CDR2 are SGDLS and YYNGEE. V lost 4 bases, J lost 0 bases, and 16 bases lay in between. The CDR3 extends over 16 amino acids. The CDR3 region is CASSTAPGVMNTEAFF. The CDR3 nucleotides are TGTGCCAGCAGCACGGCTCCGGGGGTCATGAACACTGAAGCTTTCTTT.

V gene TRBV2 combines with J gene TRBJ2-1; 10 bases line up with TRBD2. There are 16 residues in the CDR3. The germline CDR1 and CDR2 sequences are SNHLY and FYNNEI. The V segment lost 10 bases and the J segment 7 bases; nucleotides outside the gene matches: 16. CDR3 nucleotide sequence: TGTGCCACCACGAGGGCTAGCGGGAGACCAGGGAATGAGCAGTTCTTC. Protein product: CATTRASGRPGNEQFF.

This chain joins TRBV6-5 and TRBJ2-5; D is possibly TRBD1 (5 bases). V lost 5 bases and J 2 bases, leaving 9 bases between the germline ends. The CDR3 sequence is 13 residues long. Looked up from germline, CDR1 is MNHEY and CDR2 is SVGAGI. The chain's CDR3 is CASSLPGQETQYF. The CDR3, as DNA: TGTGCCAGCAGTCTACCAGGGCAAGAGACCCAGTACTTC.

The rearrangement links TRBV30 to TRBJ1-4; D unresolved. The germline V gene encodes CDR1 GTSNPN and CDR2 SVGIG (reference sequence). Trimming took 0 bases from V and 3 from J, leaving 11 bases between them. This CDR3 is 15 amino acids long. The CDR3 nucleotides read TGTGCCTGGAGTGTACATGTGCTCGCTAATGAAAAACTGTTTTTT. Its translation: CAWSVHVLANEKLFF.

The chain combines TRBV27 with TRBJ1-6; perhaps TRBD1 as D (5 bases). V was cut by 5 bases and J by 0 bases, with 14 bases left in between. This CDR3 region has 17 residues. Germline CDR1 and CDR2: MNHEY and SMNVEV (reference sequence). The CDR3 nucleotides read TGTGCCAGCAGTCTGGGACTTCTAAGCTCCTATAATTCACCCCTCCACTTT. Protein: CASSLGLLSSYNSPLHF.

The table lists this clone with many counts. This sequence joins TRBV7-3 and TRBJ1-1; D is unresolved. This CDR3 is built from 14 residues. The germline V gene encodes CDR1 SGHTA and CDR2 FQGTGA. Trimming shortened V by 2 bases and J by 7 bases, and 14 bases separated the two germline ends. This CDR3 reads CASSLRRSAGEAFF. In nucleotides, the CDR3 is TGTGCCAGCAGCTTACGGCGGTCGGCCGGTGAAGCTTTCTTT. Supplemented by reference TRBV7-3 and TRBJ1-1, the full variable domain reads GAGVSQTPSNKVTEKGKYVELRCDPISGHTALYWYRQSLGQGPEFLIYFQGTGAADDSGLPNDRFFAVRPEGSVSTLKIQRTERGDSAVYLCASSLRRSAGEAFFGQGTRLTVV.

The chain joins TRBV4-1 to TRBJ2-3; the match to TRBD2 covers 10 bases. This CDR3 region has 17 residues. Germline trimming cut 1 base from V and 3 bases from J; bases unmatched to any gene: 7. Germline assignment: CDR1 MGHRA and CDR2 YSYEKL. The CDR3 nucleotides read TGCGCCAGCAGCCAAGGGGGAGCGGGGGGGCCAACAGATACGCAGTATTTT. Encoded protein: CASSQGGAGGPTDTQYF.

This chain's CDR3 is CASRGSGGDNEQFF. The DNA for the CDR3 is TGTGCCAGCCGTGGGAGCGGGGGGGACAATGAGCAGTTCTTC. The J gene is TRBJ2-1, the V gene TRBV25-1, with TRBD2 matching 10 bases. V lost 8 bases and J lost 5; bases outside the gene matches: 6. CDR1 and CDR2 from the germline V gene are MGHDK and SYGVNS. This CDR3 has 14 amino acids.

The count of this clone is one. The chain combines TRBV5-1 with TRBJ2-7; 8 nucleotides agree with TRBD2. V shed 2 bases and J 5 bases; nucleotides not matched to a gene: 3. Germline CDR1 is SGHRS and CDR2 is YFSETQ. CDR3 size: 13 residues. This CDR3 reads CASSFSGEHEQYF. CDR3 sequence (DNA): TGCGCCAGCAGCTTTAGCGGGGAGCACGAGCAGTACTTC.

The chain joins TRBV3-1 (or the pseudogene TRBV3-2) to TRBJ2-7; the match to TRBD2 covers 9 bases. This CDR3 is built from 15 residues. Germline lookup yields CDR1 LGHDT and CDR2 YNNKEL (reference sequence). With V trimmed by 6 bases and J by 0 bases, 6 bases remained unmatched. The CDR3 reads CASRASGARSYEQYF. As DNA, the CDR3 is TGTGCCAGCAGAGCTAGCGGGGCCCGCTCCTACGAGCAGTACTTC.

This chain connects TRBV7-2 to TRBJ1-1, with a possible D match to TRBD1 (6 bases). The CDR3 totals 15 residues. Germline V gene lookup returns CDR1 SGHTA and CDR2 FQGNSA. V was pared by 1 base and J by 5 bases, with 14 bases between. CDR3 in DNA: TGTGCCAGCAGCTTAGAGAAGGGGAGGGGGACTGAAGCTTTCTTT. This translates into CASSLEKGRGTEAFF.

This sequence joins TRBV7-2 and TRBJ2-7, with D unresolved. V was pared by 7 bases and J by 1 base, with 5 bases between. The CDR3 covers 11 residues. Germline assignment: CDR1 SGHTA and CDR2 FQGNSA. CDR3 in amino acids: CASTNSYEQYF. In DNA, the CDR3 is TGTGCCAGCACCAATTCCTACGAGCAGTACTTC.

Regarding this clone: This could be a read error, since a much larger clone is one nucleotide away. The CDR3 DNA is TGTGCCAGCAGTTGGACTAGCGATGAGCAGTTCTTC. Its translation: CASSWTSDEQFF. V is TRBV2 and J is TRBJ2-1; 9 bases line up with TRBD2. Looked up from germline, CDR1 is SNHLY and CDR2 is FYNNEI. With 5 bases clipped from V and 8 bases from J, the junction kept 1 base outside the gene matches. There are 12 residues in the CDR3.

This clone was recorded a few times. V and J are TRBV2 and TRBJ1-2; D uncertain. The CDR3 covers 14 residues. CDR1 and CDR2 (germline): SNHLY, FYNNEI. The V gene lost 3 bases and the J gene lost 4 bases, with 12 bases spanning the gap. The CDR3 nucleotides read TGTGCCAGCAGTGACGCGACACTCTTCTATGGCTACACCTTC. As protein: CASSDATLFYGYTF. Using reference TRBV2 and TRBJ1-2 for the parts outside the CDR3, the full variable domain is EPEVTQTPSHQVTQMGQEVILRCVPISNHLYFYWYRQILGQKVEFLVSFYNNEISEKSEIFDDQFSVERPDGSNFTLKIRSTKLEDSAMYFCASSDATLFYGYTFGSGTRLTVV.

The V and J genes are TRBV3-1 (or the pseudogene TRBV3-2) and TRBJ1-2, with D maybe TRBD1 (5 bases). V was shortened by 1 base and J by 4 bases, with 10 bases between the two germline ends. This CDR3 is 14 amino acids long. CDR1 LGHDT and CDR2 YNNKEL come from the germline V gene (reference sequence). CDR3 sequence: CASSQGEGIYGYTF. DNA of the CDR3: TGTGCCAGCAGCCAAGGGGAGGGGATCTATGGCTACACCTTC.

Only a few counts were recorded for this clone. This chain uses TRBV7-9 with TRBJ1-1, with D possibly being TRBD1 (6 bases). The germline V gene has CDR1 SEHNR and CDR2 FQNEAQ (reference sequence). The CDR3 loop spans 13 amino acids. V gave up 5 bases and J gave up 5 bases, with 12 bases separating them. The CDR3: CASSHSTGTEAFF. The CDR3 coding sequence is TGTGCCAGCAGCCACTCAACAGGGACTGAAGCTTTCTTT.

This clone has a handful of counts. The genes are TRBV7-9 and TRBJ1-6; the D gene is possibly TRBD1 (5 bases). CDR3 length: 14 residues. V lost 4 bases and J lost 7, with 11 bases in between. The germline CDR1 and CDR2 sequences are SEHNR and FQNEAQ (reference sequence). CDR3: CASSSWDSNSPLHF. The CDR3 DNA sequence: TGTGCCAGCAGCTCTTGGGACTCGAATTCACCCCTCCACTTT.

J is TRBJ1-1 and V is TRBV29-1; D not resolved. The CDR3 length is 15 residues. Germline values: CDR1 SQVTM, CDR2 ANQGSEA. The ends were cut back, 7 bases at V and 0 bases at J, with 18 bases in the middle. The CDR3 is CSAGHLDGMNTEAFF. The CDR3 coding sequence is TGCAGCGCTGGCCACCTGGACGGGATGAACACTGAAGCTTTCTTT.

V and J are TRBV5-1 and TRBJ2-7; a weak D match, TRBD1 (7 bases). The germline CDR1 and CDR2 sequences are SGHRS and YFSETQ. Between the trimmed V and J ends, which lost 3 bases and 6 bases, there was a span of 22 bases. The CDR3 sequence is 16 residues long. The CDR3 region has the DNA TGCGCCAGCAGCTGGGGCGCAGGGGGGCCGTCTGCCGAGCAGTACTTC. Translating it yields CASSWGAGGPSAEQYF.

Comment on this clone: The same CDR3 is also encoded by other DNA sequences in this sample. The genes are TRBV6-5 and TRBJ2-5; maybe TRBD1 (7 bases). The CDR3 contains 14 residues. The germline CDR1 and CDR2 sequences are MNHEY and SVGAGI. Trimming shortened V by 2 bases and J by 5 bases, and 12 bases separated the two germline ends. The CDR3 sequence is CASSYGGGGETQYF. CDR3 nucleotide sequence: TGTGCCAGCAGTTACGGAGGGGGCGGCGAGACCCAGTACTTC.

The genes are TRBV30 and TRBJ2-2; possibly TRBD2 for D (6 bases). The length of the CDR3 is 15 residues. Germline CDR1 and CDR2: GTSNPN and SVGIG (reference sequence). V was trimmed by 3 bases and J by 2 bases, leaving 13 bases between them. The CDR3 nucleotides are TGTGCCTGGAGGAAAGGGACTGGAAACACCGGGGAGCTGTTTTTT. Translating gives CAWRKGTGNTGELFF.

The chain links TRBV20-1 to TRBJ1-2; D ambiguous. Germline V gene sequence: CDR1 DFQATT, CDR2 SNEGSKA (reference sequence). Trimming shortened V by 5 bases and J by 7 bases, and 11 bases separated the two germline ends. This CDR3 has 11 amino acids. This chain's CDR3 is CSAGLASGYTF. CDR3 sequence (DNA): TGCAGTGCTGGGCTCGCGAGTGGCTACACCTTC.